This T cell receptor (beta chain) appears in the sequencing data of a study of shared clonotypes between healthy human individuals (dated by TCRdb to 2020 to 2022). Concerning the study at large: The cohort included three men and a couple of women between 18 and 49 years of age. For each donor, three plates each were used for CD4 naive and CD4 memory, two plates were used for CD8 naive, and one plate was used for CD8 memory. To estimate repertoire size and how much clonotypes are shared between individuals, the study performed deep sequencing of blood TCR repertoires from a few healthy adults. To increase sequencing depth and limit assay-specific biases, TCR repertoire library preparation and sequencing were carried out by different laboratories using diverse techniques. Leukapheresis yielded between about 0.9 and 9.5 billion PBMCs per donor.

Using the deep immunoSEQ assay, TCR CDR3 regions were amplified from genomic DNA by multiplex PCR. Extracted genomic DNA from each cell subset was spread evenly across all wells of several immunoSEQ 96-well plates, with each plate serving as a replicate. For sorted subsets, around 200 ng genomic DNA, equal to 30,000 or so T cell genomes, was loaded into each replicate PCR. Purified libraries were quantified with a Qubit 3.0 fluorometer, sized on a Bioanalyzer 2100, and re-quantified with the KAPA Library Quantification kit. Every immunoSEQ 96-well plate was sequenced on a separate single-read 150-cycle Illumina NextSeq 550 flow cell. As for the authors' bioinformatics: Because only junctional sequences without quality scores were contained in the immunoSEQ output, filtering matching that applied to full-length reads could not be performed. To assign V/J genes and CDR3, sequences were annotated using PyIR, a Python wrapper for IgBLAST v1.9, with IMGT germline references. Reads with weak V/J assignments (E-value above 1e-6), missing CDR3, stop codons, out-of-frame junctions, or ambiguous translated residues were removed. A V3J clonotype was defined by an identical inferred V gene, J gene, and CDR3 amino acid sequence. Percentage overlap between repertoires was computed as shared unique clonotypes divided by the size of the smaller repertoire. Richness of each repertoire was evaluated using RTK rarefaction, the Chao1 estimator, and Recon v2.1 estimates of unobserved clonotypes. Generation probabilities for all TCRbeta clonotypes obtained by the gDNA method from a handful of donors were computed using OLGA. TCRdb provides this immuneACCESS table in a form limited to in-frame rearrangements. Some clones are lacking; in checked studies, under half of them reflect an unresolved V gene, and why the rest are absent is not known. V and J calls and clone size are as listed in that table; D and trimming were resolved from the DNA. For this sample there are roughly 2.5 million clones; more than 80% appear just once. The ten largest make up around 0.14% of the sample.

The CDR3 measures 13 amino acids from cysteine to phenylalanine. The sequence is cut down to CDR3 DNA, 39 bases in frame from base 1. For CDR1 and CDR2, the germline V gene (reference sequence) lists WNHNN and SYGVQD. Results the study describes overall, beyond this receptor: Clonotypes shared by all four sorted-subset donors showed higher generation probabilities than non-shared clonotypes. Across a handful of donors, around 5% of naive CD4, approximately 4% of naive CD8, around 2.5% of memory CD4, and approximately 0.42% of memory CD8 clonotypes were shared. Incomplete sequencing was indicated by rarefaction of sorted-subset datasets, despite the large sequencing depth. Sampling was limited to blood, and TCR repertoires in tissue likely differ from TCR repertoires in blood. Because the study included only a small number of donors, the genetic and exposure-history diversity represented was limited. Based on pairwise subsampling, the degree of clonotype sharing among donors was expected to be affected by sequencing depth. Larger estimated clonotype richness was generally found for naive subsets than for memory subsets.

A remark on this clone: Its specific antigen is unknown. An end of the junction differs from the germline gene, which may be a read error.

The donors were healthy, HIV-negative adults who had no recently reported acute infections or vaccinations. All donors were Caucasian adults living in Nashville, Tennessee, USA. Magnetic negative selection was used to enrich CD4+ T cells, after which naive cells were positively selected on CD45RA and the negative fraction became the memory subset. After blood collection by leukapheresis, PBMCs were isolated using Ficoll-Histopaque density gradient centrifugation and then cryopreserved in the vapor phase of liquid nitrogen. Purity and quantity of every magnetically sorted T cell population were checked by analytical flow cytometry. Genomic DNA was isolated from each sorted fraction and quantified by UV absorbance on a Nanodrop 2000c.

The TCR comes from a man aged 18 to 30 in good health. The sequenced sample consisted of naive CD4+ T cells sorted from blood. What this sample's cell subset or site label stands for: CD45RA+ positively selected. This chain is built from TRBV10-1 and TRBJ2-7; TRBD1 lines up with 7 middle nucleotides. CDR3 region: CASSEWTGGEQYF. The DNA sequence is as follows: TGCGCCAGCAGCGAGTGGACAGGAGGCGAGCAGTACTTC.